The 11 T cell receptor beta chains below were found in one sample sequenced in a study of CD8+ T cells in alopecia areata. Extraction and reverse transcription of RNA yielded cDNA as the sequencing template. The protocol was immunoSEQ multiplex PCR, while the TCRdb copy is restricted to in-frame clones and leaves out a portion. The sample shows 110,000 to 150,000 clones, about three fifths of them seen only once. Sequenced here: CD4+ T cells sorted from blood, sampled at week 0. The receptors stem from a human donor with alopecia areata.

The chain couples TRBV12-5 to TRBJ2-1; D is unresolved. Trimming removed 1 base at V and 10 bases at J, with 11 bases between. From germline, CDR1 is LGHNT and CDR2 FRNRAP. This CDR3 contains 13 residues. The CDR3 DNA reads as TGTGCTAGTGGTTTGGCCCCAGGTACCGAGCAGTTCTTC. It codes for CASGLAPGTEQFF.

The gene calls are TRBV27 and TRBJ2-6; no firm D call. Germline V gene lookup returns CDR1 MNHEY and CDR2 SMNVEV (reference sequence). The CDR3 runs to 17 residues. With 5 bases removed from V and 0 bases from J, the gap between germline ends came to 14 bases. The CDR3 is CASSPSGGSSGANVLTF. CDR3 in DNA: TGTGCCAGCAGTCCCTCCGGCGGCAGCTCTGGGGCCAACGTCCTGACTTTC.

The chain couples TRBV15 to TRBJ1-1, with D perhaps TRBD1 (6 bases). The germline V and J ends were trimmed by 0 bases and 8 bases, with 19 bases remaining between them. The germline V gene encodes CDR1 LNHNV and CDR2 YYDKDF (reference sequence). The CDR3 has 16 residues. CDR3 amino acids: CATSREFGTNLLEAFF. The CDR3 DNA reads as TGTGCCACCAGCAGAGAGTTCGGGACAAATCTGTTGGAAGCTTTCTTT. Filled out from reference TRBV15 and TRBJ1-1, the complete variable domain reads DAMVIQNPRYQVTQFGKPVTLSCSQTLNHNVMYWYQQKSSQAPKLLFHYYDKDFNNEADTPDNFQSRRPNTSFCFLDIRSPGLGDTAMYLCATSREFGTNLLEAFFGQGTRLTVV.

The V call is TRBV6-5, the J call TRBJ1-6; tentative D call: TRBD1 (6 bases). This CDR3 has 14 residues. The germline V gene has CDR1 MNHEY and CDR2 SVGAGI. V was clipped by 6 bases and J by 9 bases, with 15 bases between them. CDR3 in amino acids: CASRTEGGFSPLHF. The DNA for the CDR3 is TGTGCCAGCAGGACAGAAGGGGGATTTTCACCCCTCCACTTT.

The rearrangement uses TRBV11-3 and TRBJ2-7; D is perhaps TRBD2 (5 bases). The germline V gene encodes CDR1 SGHNT and CDR2 YENEEA. V was shortened by 5 bases and J by 6 bases, with 17 bases between the two germline ends. This CDR3 is built from 14 residues. The CDR3 reads CASSLSAGKGEQYF. CDR3 DNA: TGTGCCAGCAGCCTTTCGGCCGGGAAGGGCGAGCAGTACTTC.

The sample holds a few counts of this clone. V usage is TRBV29-1 and J usage is TRBJ2-5; the D gene is possibly TRBD2 (6 bases). Germline V CDR1 and CDR2: SQVTM, ANQGSEA. The V end was cut by 7 bases, the J end by 5 bases, with 11 bases between. The CDR3 runs 11 residues. CDR3 DNA: TGCAGCGCGGGGGAGTGGGAGACCCAGTACTTC. This gives the protein CSAGEWETQYF.

The chain joins TRBV29-1 to TRBJ1-2, with D hard to call. This CDR3 comprises 11 residues. Germline-derived CDR1 and CDR2 are SQVTM and ANQGSEA. The V and J ends lost 7 bases and 6 bases respectively, with 12 bases between them. The CDR3 bases are TGCAGCGCCCGGTTTGTCGATGGCTACACCTTC. As protein: CSARFVDGYTF.

In its sample, this clone was seen a few times. The V and J genes are TRBV30 and TRBJ1-4; 9 positions agree with TRBD1. The ends lost 3 bases at V and 8 bases at J; junction bases unmatched: 4. The CDR3 loop spans 13 amino acids. Germline V lookup: CDR1 GTSNPN, CDR2 SVGIG (reference sequence). For the CDR3, the DNA is TGTGCCTGGAGGGGGACAGGGAGGGAAAAACTGTTTTTT. The encoded protein is CAWRGTGREKLFF.

This clone occurred many times. The rearrangement links TRBV19 to TRBJ2-3; 9 bases line up with TRBD2. Looked up from germline, CDR1 is LNHDA and CDR2 is SQIVND (reference sequence). The ends lost 4 bases at V and 2 bases at J; junction bases unmatched: 7. This CDR3 contains 16 residues. The CDR3 sequence: CASSTRLAVNTDTQYF. The CDR3 DNA sequence: TGTGCCAGTAGTACCCGACTAGCGGTTAACACAGATACGCAGTATTTT. Full variable domain (rest looked up from reference TRBV19 and TRBJ2-3): DGGITQSPKYLFRKEGQNVTLSCEQNLNHDAMYWYRQDPGQGLRLIYYSQIVNDFQKGDIAEGYSVSREKKESFPLTVTSAQKNPTAFYLCASSTRLAVNTDTQYFGPGTRLTVL.

This clone came up a few times. The chain carries TRBV19 and TRBJ2-3; D call uncertain. The CDR3 has 12 residues. The V and J ends lost 4 bases and 4 bases respectively, with 6 bases between them. Per the germline V gene, CDR1 is LNHDA and CDR2 is SQIVND (reference sequence). The chain's CDR3 is CASSSSPDTQYF. CDR3 nucleotides: TGTGCCAGTAGTAGCAGTCCAGATACGCAGTATTTT.

This chain uses TRBV29-1 with TRBJ1-2; no clear D gene. This CDR3 spans 14 amino acids. Trimming removed 0 bases from V and 3 bases from J, with 11 bases in between. CDR1 and CDR2 from the germline V gene are SQVTM and ANQGSEA. CDR3 nucleotide sequence: TGCAGCGTTGAAGACTCGGCAGGTTACTATGGCTACACCTTC. This codes for CSVEDSAGYYGYTF.